The 16 T cell receptor beta chains listed next were all sequenced from one sample in a study of T cell responses to AZD1222 COVID-19 vaccine. Clones were sequenced by immunoSEQ multiplex PCR, and TCRdb holds only the in-frame ones, with some missing. The sample has tens of thousands of clones, around 80% seen once; the top ten hold 10%. The input for sequencing was peripheral blood, taken on day 0 of AZD1222 vaccination. The receptors were sampled from an adult in good health.

The chain is built from TRBV9 and TRBJ2-3, with D unclear. The CDR3 loop spans 16 amino acids. Trimming removed 3 bases at V and 6 bases at J, with 20 bases between. The germline V gene has CDR1 SGDLS and CDR2 YYNGEE. CDR3 nucleotide sequence: TGTGCCAGCAGCGCTCATCTGGCAATTCAGGACGATACGCAGTATTTT. This sequence encodes CASSAHLAIQDDTQYF.

The gene calls are TRBV13 and TRBJ1-2; 7 positions agree with TRBD1. The V gene's germline CDR1 is PRHDT and CDR2 FYEKMQ (reference sequence). Trimming removed 2 bases from V and 4 bases from J; junction bases left unmatched: 10. There are 16 residues in the CDR3. This CDR3 reads CASSLWWAGGTYGYTF. The CDR3 DNA follows: TGTGCCAGCAGCTTATGGTGGGCAGGGGGAACCTATGGCTACACCTTC.

The CDR3 nucleotides read TGTGCCAGCAGCAGACGACAGGGCCCTAATTCACCCCTCCACTTT. Translated: CASSRRQGPNSPLHF. The rearrangement joins TRBV3-1 (or the pseudogene TRBV3-2) to TRBJ1-6, with 7 bases aligning to TRBD1. The CDR3 loop spans 15 amino acids. Germline V gene data show CDR1 as LGHDT and CDR2 as YNNKEL (reference sequence). The V gene end was trimmed by 5 bases and the J gene end by 6 bases; junction bases not matched to a gene: 7.

CDR3 coding DNA: TGTGCCAGCACCCAATATCGAAACTCCTACAATGAGCAGTTCTTC. As protein: CASTQYRNSYNEQFF. The J gene is TRBJ2-1, the V gene TRBV7-9; D gene unclear. CDR3 length equals 15 residues. V was clipped by 7 bases and J by 0 bases, with 13 bases between them. Germline loops: CDR1 SEHNR, CDR2 FQNEAQ (reference sequence).

This chain uses TRBV12-3 or TRBV12-4 with TRBJ1-2; TRBD1 aligns across 8 bases. Trimming at V came to 6 bases and at J to 8 bases, leaving 5 bases not matched to a gene. The CDR3 has 12 amino acids. DNA for the CDR3: TGTGCCAGCAGCTCGACAGGGGAAGGCTACACCTTC. This encodes CASSSTGEGYTF.

The chain couples TRBV5-1 to TRBJ2-5, with TRBD1 matching 8 bases. The ends lost 1 base at V and 4 bases at J; junction bases unmatched: 12. The CDR3 has 17 amino acids. Germline V CDR1 and CDR2: SGHRS, YFSETQ. The DNA for the CDR3 is TGCGCCAGCAGCTTGAGCCAGGGGGCGGGTTCACGAGAGACCCAGTACTTC. Amino acids: CASSLSQGAGSRETQYF.

Here the CDR3 DNA reads TGTGCCAGCAGCTTAGAGATGGCCAGGGCTAATTCACCCCTCCACTTT. Its translation: CASSLEMARANSPLHF. The rearrangement links TRBV7-2 to TRBJ1-6; D is possibly TRBD1 (5 bases). The V gene lost 1 base and the J gene lost 6 bases, with 13 bases spanning the gap. CDR1 and CDR2 (germline): SGHTA, FQGNSA. The CDR3 contains 16 residues.

The chain employs TRBV11-3 and TRBJ2-1; D is undetermined. V was cut by 1 base and J by 7 bases, with 17 bases left in between. This CDR3 is 16 amino acids long. Germline V gene sequence: CDR1 SGHNT, CDR2 YENEEA. CDR3 sequence: CASSLGGGRSGNEQFF. DNA for the CDR3: TGTGCCAGCAGCTTAGGAGGCGGCCGATCTGGAAATGAGCAGTTCTTC. Together with reference TRBV11-3 and TRBJ2-1, the CDR3 gives the full variable domain: EAGVVQSPRYKIIEKKQPVAFWCNPISGHNTLYWYLQNLGQGPELLIRYENEEAVDDSQLPKDRFSAERLKGVDSTLKIQPAELGDSAVYLCASSLGGGRSGNEQFFGPGTRLTVL.

This clone was seen once. In nucleotides, the CDR3 is TGTGCCAGTAGTATTCGGGGGGGAGACACCTACGAGCAGTACTTC. Translating gives CASSIRGGDTYEQYF. V usage is TRBV19 and J usage is TRBJ2-7, with 8 bases matching TRBD2. The CDR3 has 15 amino acids. The germline CDR1 and CDR2 sequences are LNHDA and SQIVND (reference sequence). The V segment lost 3 bases and the J segment 2 bases; nucleotides outside the gene matches: 6.

V is TRBV2 and J is TRBJ2-7; 14 bases agree with TRBD2. Germline-derived CDR1 and CDR2 are SNHLY and FYNNEI. CDR3 length: 15 amino acids. V was clipped by 8 bases and J by 6 bases; unmatched bases: 9. CDR3 region: CASSRGLAGVIEQYF. The CDR3 coding sequence is TGTGCCAGCTCTAGGGGACTAGCGGGAGTCATCGAGCAGTACTTC.

The chain uses TRBV6-1 and TRBJ2-5; D not certain. V was clipped by 3 bases and J by 1 base, with 6 bases between them. In germline, CDR1 is MNHNS, CDR2 SASEGT. This CDR3 is 13 amino acids long. CDR3 nucleotides: TGTGCCAGCAGTGAGTCTCTCCAAGAGACCCAGTACTTC. Translation gives CASSESLQETQYF.

The J gene is TRBJ2-6, the V gene TRBV7-9; D is unresolved. Germline V gene data show CDR1 as SEHNR and CDR2 as FQNEAQ (reference sequence). V was shortened by 1 base and J by 1 base, with 5 bases between the two germline ends. The CDR3 sequence is 15 residues long. The CDR3 region has the DNA TGTGCCAGCAGCTTAGTGGTGTCTGGGGCCAACGTCCTGACTTTC. Protein: CASSLVVSGANVLTF.

Written as DNA, the CDR3 is TGTGCCAGCAGTTACCCAACCACAGGGATAGGTTCCTACAATGAGCAGTTCTTC. Protein sequence: CASSYPTTGIGSYNEQFF. The chain has TRBV6-2 or TRBV6-3 and TRBJ2-1, with D perhaps matching TRBD1 (6 bases). The germline CDR1 and CDR2 sequences are MNHEY and SVGEGT. Trimming cost V 2 bases and J 1 base, with 18 bases left between them. The CDR3 sequence is 18 residues long.

The chain is built from TRBV30 and TRBJ1-6; D is perhaps TRBD1 (5 bases). The V gene lost 5 bases and the J gene lost 6 bases, with 14 bases spanning the gap. The CDR3 totals 14 residues. Germline-derived CDR1 and CDR2 are GTSNPN and SVGIG (reference sequence). CDR3 DNA: TGTGCCTGGGGGGGACGGAGTCTTAATTCACCCCTCCACTTT. Amino acids: CAWGGRSLNSPLHF.

The chain recombines TRBV9 with TRBJ1-1, with D hard to call. The CDR3 is 13 residues long. CDR1 is SGDLS, CDR2 YYNGEE, per germline. The ends were cut back, 0 bases at V and 2 bases at J, with 5 bases in the middle. For the CDR3, the DNA is TGTGCCAGCAGCGTAGCCAGTAACACTGAAGCTTTCTTT. Translation gives CASSVASNTEAFF.

The DNA of the CDR3 is TGTGCCAGCAGCTTCCGAGGGATAGACATTCAGTACTTC. It yields the protein CASSFRGIDIQYF. The rearrangement joins TRBV5-5 to TRBJ2-4, with D maybe TRBD2 (5 bases). CDR3 length: 13 amino acids. Germline V lookup: CDR1 SGHKS, CDR2 YYEKEE (reference sequence). The V and J ends lost 2 bases and 8 bases respectively, with 11 bases between them.